This is a list of T cell receptor beta chains from one sample in a study of blood T cells in healthy people across ages. TCRdb independently ran MiXCR on the 5' RACE reads; one entry per CDR3 protein. In the table there are 1.5 million to 2 million distinct CDR3 sequences, 49% of which are singletons. Sequencing was done on a sample of blood. All receptors derive from a woman in her 40s in good health. CDR3s include the opening cysteine and the closing phenylalanine or tryptophan. A D gene is named only where the DNA matches it firmly. The size field is filled for only some rows; it gives once, few, many or a size class.

d_gene	j_gene	abundance	v_gene	CDR3nt	CDR3aa
-	TRBJ2-1	-	TRBV6-2/TRBV6-3	TGTGCCAGCAGCCAGACACGGGAGACCCATGAGCAGTTCTTC	CASSQTRETHEQFF
TRBD1	TRBJ2-5	-	TRBV14	TGTGCCAGCAGCTTACGACAGGGGCCCCAAGAGACCCAGTACTTC	CASSLRQGPQETQYF
-	TRBJ2-4	few	TRBV20-1	TGCAGTGCTGGGGAGCTGGGGCCTAAAAACATTCAGTACTTC	CSAGELGPKNIQYF
TRBD1	TRBJ2-7	-	TRBV20-1	TGCAGTGCTAGAGGGAGAACAGGGGGCGAATCCTACGAGCAGTACTTC	CSARGRTGGESYEQYF
-	TRBJ1-2	-	TRBV29-1	TGCAGCGTGGGAACCTACAGGGATGGCTACACCTTC	CSVGTYRDGYTF
-	TRBJ2-5	-	TRBV12-3/TRBV12-4	TGTGCCAGCAGCGAGGAGGGAATAGCGGAGACCCAGTACTTC	CASSEEGIAETQYF
TRBD2	TRBJ2-1	once	TRBV9	TGTGCCAGCAGCGTAGCAGGGACTAGCGGGGACGGGCAGTTCTTC	CASSVAGTSGDGQFF
-	TRBJ1-4	-	TRBV4-2	TGTGCCAGCAGCCAAGTAATGAGGGGAACGGGTGAAAAACTGTTTTTT	CASSQVMRGTGEKLFF
-	TRBJ1-2	-	TRBV20-1	TGCAGTGATAGCGGGCAGGGGTGGGACTATGGCTACACCTTC	CSDSGQGWDYGYTF
TRBD2	TRBJ2-5	-	TRBV6-5	TGTGCCAGCAGGCTCGGGAGCGGGGGTCAGACCCAGTACTTC	CASRLGSGGQTQYF
-	TRBJ2-7	many	TRBV29-1	TGCAGCGTTCGGCTGAGGGACCCGCAGGCCGAGCAGTACTTC	CSVRLRDPQAEQYF
TRBD1	TRBJ1-1	many	TRBV12-3/TRBV12-4	TGTGCCAGCAGTCTCGACAGGGTGAACACTGAAGCTTTCTTT	CASSLDRVNTEAFF
-	TRBJ1-4	few	TRBV2	TGTGCCAGCAGTGTAAAACCCTGGGAGGGAGAAAAACTGTTTTTT	CASSVKPWEGEKLFF
-	TRBJ2-5	-	TRBV7-8	TGTGCCAGCAGCTTAGGGGAAGGCCTGACCCAGTACTTC	CASSLGEGLTQYF
TRBD2	TRBJ2-7	few	TRBV27	TGTGCCAGCTGGCGGGGGGCGTCCTACAATGAGCAGTACTTC	CASWRGASYNEQYF
TRBD1	TRBJ1-4	-	TRBV20-1	TGCAGTGCTAGTGGGACAGGGAGGAGAGATAATGAAAAACTGTTTTTT	CSASGTGRRDNEKLFF
-	TRBJ2-3	-	TRBV10-3	TGTGCCATCAACCCGGACGGGGTCTACACAGATACGCAGTATTTT	CAINPDGVYTDTQYF
TRBD2	TRBJ2-1	few	TRBV4-1	TGCGCCAGCAGCCAGTCTATTTTGGCGGGGGGGCGGAATGAGCAGTTCTTC	CASSQSILAGGRNEQFF
TRBD1	TRBJ2-7	few	TRBV6-2/TRBV6-3	TGTGCCAGCAGTTACGCCGGAACAGGGGTGAGCGAGCAGTACTTC	CASSYAGTGVSEQYF
TRBD2	TRBJ2-1	-	TRBV7-7	TGTGCTAGCAGCCGGGGTAGCGGGGGATACTATGAGCAGTTCTTC	CASSRGSGGYYEQFF
-	TRBJ1-5	few	TRBV7-2	TGTGCCAGCAGCGCATCCCTAGTAGGAGGTCAGCCCCAGCATTTT	CASSASLVGGQPQHF
TRBD2	TRBJ2-7	-	TRBV7-2	TGTGCCAGCAGCTGGGACTACCTCTACGAGCAGTACTTC	CASSWDYLYEQYF